The clone carrying this TCR beta chain appeared a few times. The antigen is not known. Assay: immunoSEQ multiplex PCR; the TCRdb copy retains only in-frame clones and omits some. Of around 2,000,000 clones in the sample, 85% to 95% are singletons; the top ten hold approximately 0.13%. The record originates from a study of shared clonotypes between healthy human individuals. Germline loops: CDR1 SGHTA, CDR2 FQGNSA. The CDR3 runs 16 residues. V was pared by 1 base and J by 2 bases, with 7 bases of the junction left unmatched. Study results and caveats: Non-shared clonotypes displayed generation probabilities falling below those of clonotypes present in all four donors. Genetic and exposure-history diversity was limited by the few donors. The sharing of around 5% of naive CD4 clonotypes was seen across several donors. Blood was the sole source, and tissue repertoires probably differ.

The rearrangement joins TRBV7-2 to TRBJ2-7, with 8 bases matching TRBD2. Sequencing input: naive CD4+ T cells sorted from blood. Subset denoted: CD45RA+ positively selected. This TCR derives from a man aged 18 to 29 in good health. The CDR3 DNA sequence: TGTGCCAGCAGCTTAGACGGCGGGAGGTTTACCTACGAGCAGTACTTC. Its protein is CASSLDGGRFTYEQYF.